This T cell receptor (beta chain) was identified during a study of blood T cell repertoires in COVID-19. Study-level background: The United States, Italy and Spain provided the acute and convalescent COVID-19 samples. T cells, B-cell-depleted T cells, or PBMCs provided the cDNA or gDNA that served as material.

As processed by the authors: How many nucleated cells were present was estimated from reference gene primer amplification. Measured with immunoSEQ multiplex PCR; TCRdb has only the in-frame clones, and not every one. V, J and clone size derive from that table, while D and trimming were established from the DNA sequence. This table has over 200,000 clones, around 85% appearing once. CDR1 is SNHLY, CDR2 FYNNEI, per germline. The CDR3 runs 16 residues. V trimming: 4 bases; J trimming: 6 bases; junction bases outside the gene matches: 6. The gene calls are TRBV2 and TRBJ2-3; 14 nucleotides align to TRBD2. The source of this sequence is a woman in her thirties who had recovered from COVID-19. The sample comprised peripheral blood. The CDR3 here is CASSGRLAGGRDTQYF. The CDR3 DNA reads TGTGCCAGCAGTGGCAGACTAGCGGGGGGGAGGGATACGCAGTATTTT.